This entry concerns a single T cell receptor beta chain. This specimen comes from a study of T-cell memory formation after mild COVID-19. TCRdb itself ran the 5' RACE reads through MiXCR, one entry per CDR3 protein. The sample records over 120,000 distinct CDR3 sequences, approximately 21% being singletons. Germline V lookup: CDR1 SGHKS, CDR2 YYEKEE (reference sequence). The CDR3 consists of 15 residues. V was clipped by 0 bases and J by 5 bases; unmatched bases: 6. This sequence was found in an adult woman who had mild COVID-19 (a few samples of this study predate the infection). Cell type and time point are not known. Source material: PBMCs or a T cell subset sorted from them (not recorded which). The chain employs TRBV5-5 and TRBJ1-2, with TRBD1 matching over 8 bases. The CDR3: CASSLGTGIKYGYTF. The DNA of the CDR3 is TGTGCCAGCAGCTTGGGGACAGGGATAAAATATGGCTACACCTTC.